This T cell receptor (beta chain) was sequenced in a study of T cell responses to AZD1222 COVID-19 vaccine. About the research overall: Second-dose recipients at about 4 or about 12 weeks were treated as one pooled group.

Study-wide results and limits: Once two AZD1222 doses were given, Spike-specific TCR breadth and depth went up. Repertoires were collected only later (after the peak T cell response had occurred). Targets within unmutated variant regions were reportedly found for nearly half of spike-specific TCRs.

Method: immunoSEQ multiplex PCR; TCRdb's copy keeps in-frame clones and lacks some. The sample yields almost 80,000 clones, about nine tenths seen once. Comments on this clone: Its cognate antigen is unknown.

CDR1 is SGHDN and CDR2 is FVKESK in the germline V gene. With V trimmed by 3 bases and J by 6 bases, 6 bases remained unmatched. This CDR3 is built from 14 residues. The chain links TRBV14 to TRBJ2-7; TRBD1 matches 9 bases. This clonotype originated in an adult in good health. The specimen was peripheral blood, collected on day 0 of AZD1222 vaccination. The chain's CDR3 is CASSHTGQGSEQYF. The CDR3 bases are TGTGCCAGCAGCCACACGGGACAGGGCTCCGAGCAGTACTTC. The variable domain in full, completed from reference TRBV14 and TRBJ2-7, reads EAGVTQFPSHSVIEKGQTVTLRCDPISGHDNLYWYRRVMGKEIKFLLHFVKESKQDESGMPNNRFLAERTGGTYSTLKVQPAELEDSGVYFCASSHTGQGSEQYFGPGTRLTVT.